Presented here are 9 T cell receptor beta chains from one specimen sequenced in a study of cytomegalovirus exposure and HLA in healthy donors (dated by TCRdb to between 2016 and 2019). Library method: the immunoSEQ multiplex PCR assay. For the multiplex PCR, a mixture combining 60 forward primers for TCR Vbeta segments and 13 reverse primers for TCR Jbeta segments was used. TCRdb obtained this table from immuneACCESS and retained in-frame rearrangements with V and J assigned. These tables miss some clones; where compared with another copy, unresolved V genes account for less than half of the shortfall, and the remainder is unexplained. This sample's table carries approximately 110,000 clones. The top ten clonotypes cover around 2.2% of the sample. The sample taken for sequencing was PBMCs. Receptors were obtained from a man in his forties or fifties in good health and CMV-seronegative.

The chain employs TRBV9 and TRBJ2-2; 8 bases match TRBD1. Germline lookup yields CDR1 SGDLS and CDR2 YYNGEE. V lost 1 base and J lost 1; bases outside the gene matches: 9. This CDR3 is built from 18 residues. CDR3 region: CASSVRNRDRGNTGELFF. The CDR3 DNA is TGTGCCAGCAGCGTACGGAACCGTGACAGGGGGAACACCGGGGAGCTGTTTTTT.

With regard to this clone: A junction boundary mismatches the germline segment, possibly from a read error. V is TRBV6-1 and J is TRBJ1-2, with TRBD1 matching over 8 bases. CDR1 MNHNS and CDR2 SASEGT come from the germline V gene. This CDR3 is 14 amino acids long. The chain's CDR3 is CAGSEAAIRDRSFF. In nucleotides, the CDR3 is TGTGCCGGCAGTGAGGCGGCCATCCGGGACAGGTCCTTCTTC.

This chain connects TRBV11-2 to TRBJ2-1, with D possibly TRBD2 on 6 matching bases. V was clipped by 5 bases and J by 6 bases, with 17 bases between them. This CDR3 region has 15 residues. The V gene's germline CDR1 is SGHAT and CDR2 FQNNGV. Here the CDR3 DNA reads TGTGCCAGCAGCGGAAGCGGGTCCTGGTCCAATGAGCAGTTCTTC. Its protein product is CASSGSGSWSNEQFF.

CDR3 amino acids: CASSLGQGAYGYTF. The CDR3 DNA reads as TGTGCCAGCAGCTTGGGGCAGGGGGCGTATGGCTACACCTTC. This chain links TRBV5-4 with TRBJ1-2, with 8 positions matching TRBD1. The J segment lost 5 bases and the V segment lost 0 bases, leaving 3 bases of the junction unmatched. CDR1 is SGHNT and CDR2 is YYREEE in the germline V gene (reference sequence). This CDR3 comprises 14 residues.

V gene TRBV6-4 combines with J gene TRBJ2-1, with 9 positions matching TRBD1. Looked up from germline, CDR1 is MRHNA and CDR2 is SNTAGT. V lost 6 bases, J lost 0 bases, and 3 bases stayed unmatched. The CDR3 spans 15 residues. The CDR3 here is CASSLQGASYNEQFF. In DNA, the CDR3 is TGTGCCAGCAGCCTACAGGGGGCCTCCTACAATGAGCAGTTCTTC.

J is TRBJ2-3 and V is TRBV28, with 8 bases fitting TRBD2. Germline V gene lookup returns CDR1 MDHEN and CDR2 SYDVKM. The junction had 7 bases not matched to a gene; V was cut back by 4 bases and J by 4 bases. The CDR3 is 15 residues long. CDR3: CASSYSGSRADTQYF. CDR3 bases: TGTGCCAGCAGTTACAGCGGGAGTAGAGCAGATACGCAGTATTTT.

This chain uses TRBV5-1 with TRBJ1-3, with D hard to call. The CDR3 has 15 amino acids. V lost 0 bases, J lost 0 bases, and 7 bases lay in between. Germline V gene sequence: CDR1 SGHRS, CDR2 YFSETQ. In DNA form, the CDR3 reads TGCGCCAGCAGCTTGGAGTGGAGCTCTGGAAACACCATATATTTT. Residues: CASSLEWSSGNTIYF.

The chain employs TRBV19 and TRBJ2-7; the D gene is possibly TRBD1 (6 bases). The V end was cut by 3 bases, the J end by 5 bases, with 11 bases between. Germline V gene data show CDR1 as LNHDA and CDR2 as SQIVND (reference sequence). This CDR3 contains 13 residues. In DNA form, the CDR3 reads TGTGCCAGTAGTATCAGGGGTTCGGACGAGCAGTACTTC. Its translation is CASSIRGSDEQYF.

The J gene is TRBJ1-5, the V gene TRBV6-6, with D tentatively TRBD1 (5 bases). Per the germline V gene, CDR1 is MNHNY and CDR2 is SVGAGI (reference sequence). V lost 1 base, J lost 3 bases, and 7 bases lay in between. The length of the CDR3 is 14 residues. CDR3 in amino acids: CASSYWGDNQPQHF. The DNA of the CDR3 is TGTGCCAGCAGTTACTGGGGGGACAATCAGCCCCAGCATTTT.